These 29 T cell receptor beta chains originate from one sample sequenced in a study of siplizumab effects on memory and regulatory T cells. Profiled with immunoSEQ multiplex PCR; TCRdb holds only in-frame clones, not every one. The table includes approximately 100,000 clones, around nine tenths detected once. Input material: non-Treg CD4+ T cells sorted from blood. These receptors were collected from a human donor in good health.

The chain combines TRBV2 with TRBJ1-2; D is possibly TRBD1 (6 bases). Looked up from germline, CDR1 is SNHLY and CDR2 is FYNNEI. V was pared by 4 bases and J by 0 bases, with 9 bases between. This CDR3 has 14 amino acids. This chain's CDR3 is CASSGTVTNYGYTF. The CDR3 nucleotides read TGTGCCAGCAGTGGGACAGTTACTAACTATGGCTACACCTTC.

V usage is TRBV7-3 and J usage is TRBJ2-1, with 8 bases that match TRBD2. The length of the CDR3 is 13 residues. Unmatched junction bases numbered 5, after V lost 1 base and J lost 12 bases. From germline, CDR1 is SGHTA and CDR2 FQGTGA. The CDR3 DNA is TGTGCCAGCAGCTTAAAAGGAGCGGGAGTGCAGTTCTTC. Protein product: CASSLKGAGVQFF.

The chain uses TRBV23-1 and TRBJ1-2; D is uncertain. TRBV23-1 is sorted into the ORF group, with uncertain function. Trimming removed 8 bases at V and 4 bases at J, with 14 bases between. The CDR3 covers 13 residues. In DNA, the CDR3 is TGCGCCAGCCGCCTCGTTCCAGTCTATGGCTACACCTTC. Translating gives CASRLVPVYGYTF.

The V gene is TRBV18, the J gene TRBJ1-3; no clear D gene. V was trimmed by 2 bases and J by 0 bases, leaving 5 bases between them. The CDR3 spans 14 residues. Germline lookup yields CDR1 KGHSH and CDR2 LQKENI. The CDR3 sequence: CASSPGSSGNTIYF. The DNA of the CDR3 is TGTGCCAGCTCACCAGGAAGCTCTGGAAACACCATATATTTT.

The chain recombines TRBV28 with TRBJ2-7; D ambiguous. Germline CDR1 MDHEN, CDR2 SYDVKM. V was cut by 3 bases and J by 2 bases, with 8 bases left in between. CDR3 length: 13 amino acids. CDR3 region: CASSFVGPYEQYF. Written as DNA, the CDR3 is TGTGCCAGCAGTTTTGTAGGGCCCTACGAGCAGTACTTC.

The gene calls are TRBV19 and TRBJ1-1; tentatively, D is TRBD1 (5 bases). Trimming took 3 bases from V and 11 from J, leaving 16 bases between them. The CDR3 spans 13 residues. Germline lookup yields CDR1 LNHDA and CDR2 SQIVND (reference sequence). The CDR3 bases are TGTGCCAGTAGTATTCAAGGGGTGAGGGGTGCTTTCTTT. Amino acids: CASSIQGVRGAFF.

This clone has just one count. The CDR3: CASSLAGQGRSNEQFF. DNA for the CDR3: TGTGCCAGCAGCTTGGCAGGGCAGGGAAGGTCGAATGAGCAGTTCTTC. The V call is TRBV5-6, the J call TRBJ2-1; perhaps TRBD1 as D (5 bases). The CDR3 sequence is 16 residues long. V was shortened by 0 bases and J by 7 bases, with 17 bases between the two germline ends. The germline V gene has CDR1 SGHDT and CDR2 YYEEEE.

In this sample, this clone turned up once. The gene calls are TRBV4-2 and TRBJ2-7; 7 bases map to TRBD2. With 3 bases clipped from V and 5 bases from J, the junction kept 19 bases outside the gene matches. The CDR3 consists of 18 residues. CDR1 is LGHNA, CDR2 YNFKEQ, per germline. CDR3 coding DNA: TGTGCCAGCAGCCAGGTCAAAGCGGGGAATGCCGCGGGGGACGAGCAGTACTTC. This translates into CASSQVKAGNAAGDEQYF.

This chain connects TRBV9 to TRBJ1-4; 12 bases map to TRBD1. The ends lost 4 bases at V and 2 bases at J; junction bases unmatched: 3. CDR3 length: 16 residues. Per the germline V gene, CDR1 is SGDLS and CDR2 is YYNGEE. The CDR3 protein is CASSPGTGGTNEKLFF. The CDR3 DNA reads TGTGCCAGCAGCCCGGGGACAGGGGGCACTAATGAAAAACTGTTTTTT.

The rearrangement joins TRBV7-2 to TRBJ2-2; possible D gene TRBD2, 6 bases. CDR1 is SGHTA, CDR2 FQGNSA, per germline. The CDR3 is 16 residues long. V was trimmed by 1 base and J by 0 bases, leaving 9 bases between them. The CDR3 reads CASSLVASANTGELFF. The CDR3 DNA follows: TGTGCCAGCAGCTTAGTCGCTAGCGCGAACACCGGGGAGCTGTTTTTT.

The chain uses TRBV7-8 and TRBJ2-7, with 7 bases matching TRBD2. V lost 5 bases to trimming and J lost 0 bases; unmatched junction nucleotides: 4. From germline, CDR1 is SGHVS and CDR2 FQNEAQ. CDR3 length: 14 amino acids. The chain's CDR3 is CASSERGDSYEQYF. DNA for the CDR3: TGTGCCAGCAGCGAGCGGGGTGACTCCTACGAGCAGTACTTC.

The chain carries TRBV7-2 and TRBJ1-5; no definite D call. The V gene's germline CDR1 is SGHTA and CDR2 FQGNSA. The CDR3 is 14 residues long. The V end was cut by 5 bases, the J end by 2 bases, with 10 bases between. CDR3 bases: TGTGCCAGCAGCCCCCTTTCGGGCAATCAGCCCCAGCATTTT. Translated, it gives CASSPLSGNQPQHF.

The chain links TRBV29-1 to TRBJ1-1, with TRBD1 identical over 7 bases. Trimming at V came to 6 bases and at J to 4 bases, leaving 8 bases not matched to a gene. Per the germline V gene, CDR1 is SQVTM and CDR2 is ANQGSEA. The CDR3 loop spans 13 amino acids. CDR3 sequence: CSVKGAPLTEAFF. CDR3 coding DNA: TGCAGCGTGAAGGGGGCGCCGCTCACTGAAGCTTTCTTT.

This chain links TRBV27 with TRBJ2-6; no clear D gene. This CDR3 has 16 residues. Germline V gene data show CDR1 as MNHEY and CDR2 as SMNVEV (reference sequence). The V end lost 3 bases, the J end lost 0 bases, and 9 bases lay between the germline ends. CDR3 nucleotide sequence: TGTGCCAGCAGTTTTTATCGGTTCTCTGGGGCCAACGTCCTGACTTTC. Residues: CASSFYRFSGANVLTF.

J is TRBJ2-2 and V is TRBV19; the D gene is possibly TRBD2 (6 bases). V was clipped by 2 bases and J by 1 base, with 11 bases between them. This CDR3 region has 16 residues. The germline V gene has CDR1 LNHDA and CDR2 SQIVND (reference sequence). The CDR3 DNA is TGTGCCAGTAGTATAATTGGCGGGGTGAACACCGGGGAGCTGTTTTTT. Translating it yields CASSIIGGVNTGELFF.

The DNA of the CDR3 is TGTGCCAGCAGCTCCGGTAGACGTCGGGGACCCAGCGAGCAGTACTTC. Translating gives CASSSGRRRGPSEQYF. The chain uses TRBV5-4 and TRBJ2-7; D might be TRBD1 or TRBD2, each matching 5 bases. Trimming pared 3 bases from V and 6 bases from J, leaving 22 bases between. CDR1 is SGHNT, CDR2 YYREEE, per germline (reference sequence). The CDR3 is made up of 16 amino acids. Variable domain in full (rest from reference TRBV5-4 and TRBJ2-7): ETGVTQSPTHLIKTRGQQVTLRCSSQSGHNTVSWYQQALGQGPQFIFQYYREEENGRGNFPPRFSGLQFPNYSSELNVNALELDDSALYLCASSSGRRRGPSEQYFGPGTRLTVT.

This chain uses TRBV6-5 with TRBJ1-1; D gene uncertain. Trimming left V 6 bases short and J 4 bases short, with 12 bases between. From germline, CDR1 is MNHEY and CDR2 SVGAGI. The CDR3 spans 13 residues. The CDR3 nucleotides are TGTGCCAGCAGAGCCACGGGGTTCACTGAAGCTTTCTTT. Protein sequence: CASRATGFTEAFF.

The chain uses TRBV29-1 and TRBJ2-7; D is ambiguous. There are 12 residues in the CDR3. Trimming took off 4 bases at V and 7 bases at J, with 14 bases between the two ends. Germline V gene data show CDR1 as SQVTM and CDR2 as ANQGSEA. This CDR3 is CSVAQPLGEQYF. The CDR3, as DNA: TGCAGCGTTGCACAACCCCTGGGAGAGCAGTACTTC.

The V call is TRBV28, the J call TRBJ2-7; 7 bases align to TRBD2. The CDR3 loop spans 16 amino acids. V lost 5 bases, J lost 1 base, and 11 bases stayed unmatched. CDR1 MDHEN and CDR2 SYDVKM come from the germline V gene. CDR3 sequence: CASSLPPGGRSYEQYF. CDR3 nucleotides: TGTGCCAGCAGTCTCCCCCCGGGGGGTAGGTCCTACGAGCAGTACTTC.

This chain links TRBV5-1 with TRBJ2-5; D is possibly TRBD1 or TRBD2 (5 bases each). This CDR3 has 14 residues. CDR1 is SGHRS, CDR2 YFSETQ, per germline. The V gene lost 0 bases and the J gene lost 4 bases, with 10 bases spanning the gap. CDR3 amino acids: CASSLDWGRETQYF. As DNA, the CDR3 is TGCGCCAGCAGCTTGGATTGGGGACGAGAGACCCAGTACTTC.

The V call is TRBV7-9, the J call TRBJ1-3; no clear D. The V gene lost 6 bases and the J gene lost 0 bases, with 12 bases spanning the gap. This CDR3 region has 15 residues. Germline V CDR1 and CDR2: SEHNR, FQNEAQ (reference sequence). The CDR3 nucleotides read TGTGCCAGCAGAAAAGACCAGAGCTCTGGAAACACCATATATTTT. Amino acid sequence: CASRKDQSSGNTIYF.

The gene calls are TRBV6-1 and TRBJ2-5; weak D call: TRBD1 (5 bases). Trimming left V 4 bases short and J 4 bases short, with 10 bases between. The CDR3 has 13 residues. Looked up from germline, CDR1 is MNHNS and CDR2 is SASEGT. CDR3 bases: TGTGCCAGCAGTGGGGGCAATTTAGAGACCCAGTACTTC. Translated: CASSGGNLETQYF.

As DNA, the CDR3 is TGTGCCAGCAGCTTGCTCGAAGGGGCGGTGGAAGCTTTCTTT. Encoded protein: CASSLLEGAVEAFF. This chain joins TRBV7-2 and TRBJ1-1, with D perhaps matching TRBD1 (5 bases). The CDR3 consists of 14 residues. V was cut by 3 bases and J by 8 bases, with 16 bases left in between. The germline V gene encodes CDR1 SGHTA and CDR2 FQGNSA.

The V call is TRBV5-1, the J call TRBJ2-1; 9 bases map to TRBD2. The CDR3 length is 15 residues. CDR1 is SGHRS, CDR2 YFSETQ, per germline. V shed 6 bases and J 4 bases; nucleotides not matched to a gene: 8. CDR3 amino acids: CASNPGTSIYNEQFF. DNA of the CDR3: TGCGCCAGCAACCCCGGGACTAGCATTTACAATGAGCAGTTCTTC.

The chain is built from TRBV28 and TRBJ2-7; D perhaps matches TRBD2 (6 bases). The CDR3 extends over 16 amino acids. With 6 bases removed from V and 2 bases from J, the gap between germline ends came to 20 bases. The germline CDR1 and CDR2 sequences are MDHEN and SYDVKM. CDR3 DNA sequence: TGTGCCAGCAGATCAGTCCCCGGGACTGGGACCTACGAGCAGTACTTC. This translates into CASRSVPGTGTYEQYF.

The rearrangement uses TRBV14 and TRBJ2-5; 10 bases map to TRBD2. Looked up from germline, CDR1 is SGHDN and CDR2 is FVKESK. The CDR3 spans 14 residues. Trimming at V came to 5 bases and at J to 5 bases, leaving 5 bases not matched to a gene. CDR3 sequence (DNA): TGTGCCAGCAGCGTAGCGGGAGGCAGGGAGACCCAGTACTTC. Encoded protein: CASSVAGGRETQYF.

The chain joins TRBV27 to TRBJ1-1; 9 nucleotides match TRBD1. V was clipped by 5 bases and J by 11 bases; unmatched bases: 9. CDR1 is MNHEY, CDR2 SMNVEV, per germline (reference sequence). This CDR3 has 13 amino acids. The CDR3 sequence is CASSGYRGRSAFF. The CDR3 region has the DNA TGTGCCAGCAGTGGATACAGGGGGCGGAGTGCTTTCTTT.

J is TRBJ2-1 and V is TRBV6-1; weak D call: TRBD2 (6 bases). Trimming pared 1 base from V and 0 bases from J, leaving 10 bases between. In germline, CDR1 is MNHNS, CDR2 SASEGT. The CDR3 has 16 amino acids. The DNA for the CDR3 is TGTGCCAGCAGTGAAGTTGCGGGGAGCTCCTACAATGAGCAGTTCTTC. This translates into CASSEVAGSSYNEQFF.

This chain connects TRBV5-8 to TRBJ2-2; D not certain. Per the germline V gene, CDR1 is SGHTS and CDR2 is YDEGEE. V lost 0 bases and J 7 bases, leaving 4 bases between the germline ends. There are 12 residues in the CDR3. The CDR3 reads CASSLVGGELFF. In DNA, the CDR3 is TGTGCCAGCAGCTTGGTGGGCGGGGAGCTGTTTTTT.